This entry concerns a single TCR beta chain. Some clones are missing from TCRdb's copy, which holds only in-frame ones; the method was immunoSEQ multiplex PCR. The data hold tens of thousands of clones, with around 75% observed a single time. CDR1 and CDR2 from the germline V gene are SGHTA and FQGTGA. The CDR3 runs to 14 residues. The V and J ends lost 5 bases and 6 bases, in that order; junction bases with no gene match: 5. These data come from a study of blood T cell repertoires in COVID-19. The sequence derives from an elderly man with acute or convalescent COVID-19. This chain joins TRBV7-3 and TRBJ2-5; 11 bases agree with TRBD1. Input material: peripheral blood. CDR3 nucleotide sequence: TGTGCCAGCAGCCTCGGGACAGGGGGGAAGACCCAGTACTTC. Translation: CASSLGTGGKTQYF. The entire variable domain, with the rest obtained from reference TRBV7-3 and TRBJ2-5, is as follows: GAGVSQTPSNKVTEKGKYVELRCDPISGHTALYWYRQSLGQGPEFLIYFQGTGAADDSGLPNDRFFAVRPEGSVSTLKIQRTERGDSAVYLCASSLGTGGKTQYFGPGTRLLVL.